This TCR beta chain was captured in a study of T cell repertoires in cytomegalovirus infection. Study-level information: It was the public TCR beta signatures that indicated both CMV infection and matching HLA type.

This clonotype was detected ten times or more. TCRdb re-called the reads with MiXCR, one entry per CDR3 protein. The repertoire holds some 320,000 distinct CDR3 sequences, with roughly 9.5% as singletons. The germline V gene has CDR1 SGHTA and CDR2 FQGNSA. The CDR3 covers 15 residues. The V gene end was trimmed by 1 base and the J gene end by 2 bases; junction bases not matched to a gene: 3. This clonotype was obtained from a human donor in good health (CMV status not recorded). Some clones in this sample may be carry-over from other donors' samples. Sequencing used PBMCs. The chain carries TRBV7-2 and TRBJ2-7; 9 bases fit TRBD2. This CDR3 is CASSLGLAGTYEQYF. CDR3 sequence (DNA): TGTGCCAGCAGCTTAGGGCTAGCGGGGACCTACGAGCAGTACTTC.